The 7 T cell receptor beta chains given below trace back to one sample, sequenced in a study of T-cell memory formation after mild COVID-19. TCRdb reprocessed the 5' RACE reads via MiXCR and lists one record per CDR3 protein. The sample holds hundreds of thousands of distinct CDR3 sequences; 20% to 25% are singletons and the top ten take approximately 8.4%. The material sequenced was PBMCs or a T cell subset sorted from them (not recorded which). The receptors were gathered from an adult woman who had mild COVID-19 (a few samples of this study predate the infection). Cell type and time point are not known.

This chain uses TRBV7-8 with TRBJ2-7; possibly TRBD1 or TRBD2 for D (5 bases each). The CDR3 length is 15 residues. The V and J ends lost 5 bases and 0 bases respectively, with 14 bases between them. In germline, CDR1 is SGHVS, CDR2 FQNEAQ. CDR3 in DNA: TGTGCCAGCAGCCTAAGGGACGCCCGCTCCTACGAGCAGTACTTC. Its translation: CASSLRDARSYEQYF.

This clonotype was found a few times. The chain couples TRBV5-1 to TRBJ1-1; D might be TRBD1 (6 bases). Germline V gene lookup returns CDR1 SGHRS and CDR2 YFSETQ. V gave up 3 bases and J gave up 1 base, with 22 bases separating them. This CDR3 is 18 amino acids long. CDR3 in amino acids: CASSSRGAGANPNTEAFF. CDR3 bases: TGCGCCAGCAGCTCGCGGGGGGCAGGTGCTAACCCGAACACTGAAGCTTTCTTT.

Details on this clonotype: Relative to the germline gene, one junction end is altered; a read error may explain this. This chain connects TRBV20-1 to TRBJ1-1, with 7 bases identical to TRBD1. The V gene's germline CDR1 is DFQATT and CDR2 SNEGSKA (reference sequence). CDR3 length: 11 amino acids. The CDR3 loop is CSARAQGEALF. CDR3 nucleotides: TGCAGTGCTAGAGCCCAGGGGGAAGCTTTATTT.

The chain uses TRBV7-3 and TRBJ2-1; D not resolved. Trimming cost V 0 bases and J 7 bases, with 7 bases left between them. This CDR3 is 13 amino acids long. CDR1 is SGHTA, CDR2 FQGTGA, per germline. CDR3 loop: CASSLTGQNEQFF. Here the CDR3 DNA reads TGTGCCAGCAGCTTAACGGGTCAGAATGAGCAGTTCTTC. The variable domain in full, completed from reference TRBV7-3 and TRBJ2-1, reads GAGVSQTPSNKVTEKGKYVELRCDPISGHTALYWYRQSLGQGPEFLIYFQGTGAADDSGLPNDRFFAVRPEGSVSTLKIQRTERGDSAVYLCASSLTGQNEQFFGPGTRLTVL.

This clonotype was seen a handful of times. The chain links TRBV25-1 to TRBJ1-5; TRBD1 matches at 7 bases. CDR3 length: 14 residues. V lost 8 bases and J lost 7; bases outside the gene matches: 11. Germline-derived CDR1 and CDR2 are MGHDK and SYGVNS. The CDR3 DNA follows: TGTGCCAGCGGCCAGACGGGACAGAGCCAGCCCCAGCATTTT. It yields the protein CASGQTGQSQPQHF.

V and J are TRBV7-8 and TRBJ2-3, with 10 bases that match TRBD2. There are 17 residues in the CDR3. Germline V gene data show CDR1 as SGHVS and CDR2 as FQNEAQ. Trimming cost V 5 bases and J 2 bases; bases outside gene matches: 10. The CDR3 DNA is TGTGCCAGCAGCACTCCAAGCGGGGGGGCGATCACAGATACGCAGTATTTT. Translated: CASSTPSGGAITDTQYF.

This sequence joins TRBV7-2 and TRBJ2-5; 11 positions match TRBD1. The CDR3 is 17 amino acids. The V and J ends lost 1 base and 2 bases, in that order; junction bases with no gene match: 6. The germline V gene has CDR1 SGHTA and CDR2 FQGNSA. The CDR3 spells CASSLGYGTGGQETQYF. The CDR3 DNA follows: TGTGCCAGCAGCTTAGGATACGGGACAGGGGGTCAAGAGACCCAGTACTTC.